This T cell receptor (beta chain) was documented in a study of blood T cell repertoires in COVID-19. J lost 5 bases, V lost 5 bases, and 6 bases had no gene match. The CDR3 is made up of 15 amino acids. Germline CDR1 reads LNHDA; CDR2 reads SQIVND (reference sequence). Generated by immunoSEQ multiplex PCR, the TCRdb table keeps only in-frame clones and is missing some. The sample includes about 500,000 clones, nearly 90% of them seen just once. This rearrangement joins TRBV19 to TRBJ1-6; 7 bases agree with TRBD1. This TCR came from a man younger than 35 with COVID-19, enrolled during active disease. The sample comprised peripheral blood. CDR3: CASSPLDRNNSPLHF. CDR3 in DNA: TGTGCCAGTAGTCCGTTGGACAGGAATAATTCACCCCTCCACTTT.